A single sample is the source of the 19 T cell receptor beta chains below, sequenced in a study of T cell repertoires in aging, cancer and after chemotherapy. TRB rearrangements spanning V, D and J were amplified using mixed TRB-A/B primers. MiXCR was run by TCRdb on the multiplex PCR reads, yielding one entry per CDR3 protein. The sample shows fewer than 3,500 distinct CDR3 sequences, roughly 25% of them seen only once. Amplification of TCR beta used genomic DNA extracted from peripheral blood. The material sequenced was blood. The receptors come from a human donor with a solid tumor.

This clonotype was detected a few times. This chain connects TRBV27 to TRBJ1-1; no firm D call. Germline V gene sequence: CDR1 MNHEY, CDR2 SMNVEV (reference sequence). The V end was cut by 6 bases, the J end by 4 bases, with 18 bases between. CDR3 size: 15 residues. Written as DNA, the CDR3 is TGTGCCAGCAGACACTACGAATTGGAGAGCACTGAAGCTTTCTTT. It is translated as CASRHYELESTEAFF.

As regards this clonotype: It is likely a read error, because the conserved phenylalanine at the end of the CDR3 is missing. The limits of the CDR3 on the DNA are not certain, so only TCRdb's listed CDR3 is given. The gene calls are TRBV11-3 and TRBJ2-5; whether TRBD2, the table's D call, matches the DNA was not checked. The CDR3 length equals 9 residues, ends included. CDR1 and CDR2 (germline): SGHNT, YENEEA. The CDR3 protein is CASSLVAGL.

The V gene is TRBV27, the J gene TRBJ2-1; possibly TRBD2 for D (6 bases). The CDR3 is 15 amino acids. The germline CDR1 and CDR2 sequences are MNHEY and SMNVEV (reference sequence). V was trimmed by 6 bases and J by 0 bases, leaving 12 bases between them. For the CDR3, the DNA is TGTGCCAGCAGCTCCGGGACTGCCTCCTACAATGAGCAGTTCTTC. As protein: CASSSGTASYNEQFF.

The J gene is TRBJ1-3, the V gene TRBV5-1, with D possibly matching TRBD1 (6 bases). Germline CDR1 SGHRS, CDR2 YFSETQ. The CDR3 is 14 amino acids. The V gene lost 5 bases and the J gene lost 0 bases, with 9 bases spanning the gap. The DNA of the CDR3 is TGCGCCAGCAGTTGGGACAACTCTGGAAACACCATATATTTT. The encoded protein is CASSWDNSGNTIYF.

The chain links TRBV7-6 to TRBJ2-3; D could derive from TRBD1 or TRBD2 (5 bases each). The CDR3 length is 13 residues. The V end was cut by 0 bases, the J end by 14 bases, with 15 bases between. From germline, CDR1 is SGHVS and CDR2 FNYEAQ. Written as DNA, the CDR3 is TGTGCCAGCAGCTTAGCAGGGGACCTCGACCGGTATTTT. Its translation: CASSLAGDLDRYF.

The chain combines TRBV7-9 with TRBJ2-2, with D perhaps TRBD1 (5 bases). The V gene's germline CDR1 is SEHNR and CDR2 FQNEAQ (reference sequence). Trimming left V 0 bases short and J 3 bases short, with 8 bases between. The CDR3 has 15 residues. Here the CDR3 reads CASSLAGPDTGELFF. The CDR3 region has the DNA TGTGCCAGCAGCTTAGCGGGGCCGGACACCGGGGAGCTGTTTTTT.

This clonotype is labeled as medium-sized. The chain recombines TRBV20-1 with TRBJ1-4; possibly TRBD1 for D (5 bases). The CDR3 length is 10 residues. Trimming cost V 6 bases and J 14 bases, with 13 bases left between them. The germline V gene has CDR1 DFQATT and CDR2 SNEGSKA (reference sequence). CDR3 in amino acids: CSAGTPRLFF. CDR3 sequence (DNA): TGCAGTGCCGGGACCCCCCGGCTGTTTTTT.

There are a few counts of this clonotype. The chain's CDR3 is CASKETRRAYEQYF. CDR3 DNA: TGTGCCAGCAAGGAGACACGAAGGGCCTACGAGCAGTACTTC. This rearrangement joins TRBV6-5 to TRBJ2-7; unclear D gene. In germline, CDR1 is MNHEY, CDR2 SVGAGI. The CDR3 contains 14 residues. The germline V and J ends were trimmed by 7 bases and 2 bases, with 15 bases remaining between them.

The rearrangement joins TRBV5-1 to TRBJ1-1; 8 bases fit TRBD1. This CDR3 region has 12 residues. V lost 3 bases and J lost 9; bases outside the gene matches: 4. CDR1 is SGHRS, CDR2 YFSETQ, per germline. The CDR3 nucleotides read TGCGCCAGCAGCTATGGACAGGGAAAAGCTTTCTTT. This sequence encodes CASSYGQGKAFF.

The CDR3 here is CSVRSGGRDTEAFF. The CDR3 region has the DNA TGCAGCGTCCGTTCAGGGGGTCGGGATACTGAAGCTTTCTTT. This sequence joins TRBV29-1 and TRBJ1-1, with TRBD1 matching over 7 bases. There are 14 residues in the CDR3. The germline gives CDR1 SQVTM, CDR2 ANQGSEA. The junction had 12 bases not matched to a gene; V was cut back by 6 bases and J by 5 bases.

The rearrangement joins TRBV27 to TRBJ2-7; 9 bases are a match to TRBD1. There are 15 residues in the CDR3. V shed 6 bases, J shed 3 bases, and the junction held 9 bases outside the gene matches. The germline V gene encodes CDR1 MNHEY and CDR2 SMNVEV (reference sequence). CDR3 in amino acids: CASRLGTGSDYEQYF. The CDR3 nucleotides are TGTGCCAGCAGGTTAGGGACAGGGTCAGACTACGAGCAGTACTTC.

In its sample, this clonotype is medium-sized (0.01 to 0.1%). This chain links TRBV6-5 with TRBJ2-7, with D perhaps TRBD1 or TRBD2 (5 bases each). V lost 5 bases and J lost 4, with 15 bases in between. This CDR3 contains 14 residues. Germline CDR1 and CDR2: MNHEY and SVGAGI. In DNA, the CDR3 is TGTGCCAGCAGTGGGAGTGGGGCAGGGTACGAGCAGTACTTC. This translates into CASSGSGAGYEQYF.

The chain is built from TRBV7-9 and TRBJ1-5, with TRBD1 identical over 9 bases. CDR1 is SEHNR, CDR2 FQNEAQ, per germline (reference sequence). Unmatched junction bases numbered 4, after V lost 6 bases and J lost 7 bases. This CDR3 contains 13 residues. The CDR3 here is CASSRQGGQPQHF. The CDR3 region has the DNA TGTGCCAGCAGTCGACAGGGGGGACAGCCCCAGCATTTT.

This clonotype was seen a handful of times. The gene calls are TRBV20-1 and TRBJ2-2, with D perhaps given as TRBD1 or TRBD2 (5 bases each). V was clipped by 5 bases and J by 6 bases, with 10 bases between them. This CDR3 is built from 12 residues. Germline lookup yields CDR1 DFQATT and CDR2 SNEGSKA (reference sequence). The CDR3: CSASRGSGELFF. The CDR3 DNA is TGCAGTGCTTCGAGGGGTTCCGGGGAGCTGTTTTTT.

In its sample, this clonotype is medium-sized. The rearrangement uses TRBV30 and TRBJ2-2, with 7 positions matching TRBD1. Germline CDR1 is GTSNPN and CDR2 is SVGIG (reference sequence). Trimming removed 4 bases from V and 1 base from J; junction bases left unmatched: 3. There are 14 residues in the CDR3. The CDR3 DNA reads as TGTGCCTGGATGAGGACAGGGAACACCGGGGAGCTGTTTTTT. Amino acid sequence: CAWMRTGNTGELFF.

The V gene is TRBV7-9, the J gene TRBJ1-1, with D maybe TRBD1 (5 bases). This CDR3 has 13 residues. Trimming removed 7 bases at V and 0 bases at J, with 9 bases between. Per the germline V gene, CDR1 is SEHNR and CDR2 is FQNEAQ (reference sequence). The CDR3 here is CASMAGVNTEAFF. DNA of the CDR3: TGTGCCAGCATGGCGGGGGTGAACACTGAAGCTTTCTTT.

This clonotype came up a few times. The V gene is TRBV12-3 or TRBV12-4, the J gene TRBJ1-5, with D perhaps matching TRBD1 (5 bases). Trimming left V 7 bases short and J 0 bases short, with 13 bases between. The CDR3 covers 15 residues. DNA for the CDR3: TGTGCCAGCACCCGGGACGGTTATAGCAATCAGCCCCAGCATTTT. The encoded protein is CASTRDGYSNQPQHF.

The chain recombines TRBV6-5 with TRBJ2-1; 11 positions match TRBD2. The CDR3 totals 16 residues. Germline V gene data show CDR1 as MNHEY and CDR2 as SVGAGI. Trimming cost V 4 bases and J 1 base; bases outside gene matches: 3. CDR3 DNA: TGTGCCAGCAGTTCTCTAGCGGGAGGTTCCTACAATGAGCAGTTCTTC. Amino acids: CASSSLAGGSYNEQFF.

This clonotype is classed as large. The chain recombines TRBV19 with TRBJ2-3, with TRBD1 identical over 7 bases. This CDR3 region has 14 residues. Germline-derived CDR1 and CDR2 are LNHDA and SQIVND (reference sequence). The J segment lost 2 bases and the V segment lost 5 bases, leaving 4 bases of the junction unmatched. For the CDR3, the DNA is TGTGCCAGTAGTGCAGACAGGGCCACAGATACGCAGTATTTT. This encodes CASSADRATDTQYF.